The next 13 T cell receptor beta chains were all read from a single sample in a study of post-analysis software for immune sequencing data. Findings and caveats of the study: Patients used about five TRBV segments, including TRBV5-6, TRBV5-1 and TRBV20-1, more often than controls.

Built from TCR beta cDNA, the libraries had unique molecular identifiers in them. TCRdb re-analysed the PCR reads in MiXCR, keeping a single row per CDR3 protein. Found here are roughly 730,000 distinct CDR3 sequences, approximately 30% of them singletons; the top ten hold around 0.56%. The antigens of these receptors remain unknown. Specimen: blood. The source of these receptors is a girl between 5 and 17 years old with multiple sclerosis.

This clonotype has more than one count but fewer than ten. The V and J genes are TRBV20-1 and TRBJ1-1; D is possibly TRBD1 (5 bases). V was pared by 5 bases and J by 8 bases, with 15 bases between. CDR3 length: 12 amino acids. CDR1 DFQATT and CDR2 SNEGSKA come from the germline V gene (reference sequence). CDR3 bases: TGCAGTGCTCTAAGAACAGGTCTAGAAGCTTTCTTT. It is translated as CSALRTGLEAFF.

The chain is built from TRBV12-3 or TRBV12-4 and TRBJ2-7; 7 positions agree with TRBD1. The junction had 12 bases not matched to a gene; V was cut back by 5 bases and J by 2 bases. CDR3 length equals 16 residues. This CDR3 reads CASSRALATGTYEQYF. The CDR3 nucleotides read TGTGCCAGCAGTCGTGCTCTGGCGACAGGGACCTACGAGCAGTACTTC.

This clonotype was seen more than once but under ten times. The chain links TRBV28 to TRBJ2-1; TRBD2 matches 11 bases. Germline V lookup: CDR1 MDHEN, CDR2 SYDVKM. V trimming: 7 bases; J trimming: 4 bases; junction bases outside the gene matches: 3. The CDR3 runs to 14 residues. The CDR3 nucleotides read TGTGCCAGCAATAGACTAGCGGGATACAATGAGCAGTTCTTC. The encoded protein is CASNRLAGYNEQFF.

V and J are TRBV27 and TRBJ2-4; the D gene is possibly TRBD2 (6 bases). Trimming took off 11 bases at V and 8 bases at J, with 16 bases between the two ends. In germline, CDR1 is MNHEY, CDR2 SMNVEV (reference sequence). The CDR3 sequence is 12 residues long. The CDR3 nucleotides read TGTGCCGGCGGGACGGAGGTGGACATTCAGTACTTC. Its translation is CAGGTEVDIQYF.

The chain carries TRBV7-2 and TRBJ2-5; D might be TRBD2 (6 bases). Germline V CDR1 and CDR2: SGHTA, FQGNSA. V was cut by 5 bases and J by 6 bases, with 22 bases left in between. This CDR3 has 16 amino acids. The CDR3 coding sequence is TGTGCCAGCAGCCCACCCCTGGCGGCGGCGGGGAAGACCCAGTACTTC. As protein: CASSPPLAAAGKTQYF.

In DNA form, the CDR3 reads TGCGCCACCATGCCTGGGACTAGCGGGAGAGACGAGCAGTACTTC. Its translation: CATMPGTSGRDEQYF. V gene TRBV5-1 combines with J gene TRBJ2-7, with 14 bases matching TRBD2. The germline V gene encodes CDR1 SGHRS and CDR2 YFSETQ. The CDR3 runs 15 residues. V was clipped by 9 bases and J by 5 bases; unmatched bases: 10.

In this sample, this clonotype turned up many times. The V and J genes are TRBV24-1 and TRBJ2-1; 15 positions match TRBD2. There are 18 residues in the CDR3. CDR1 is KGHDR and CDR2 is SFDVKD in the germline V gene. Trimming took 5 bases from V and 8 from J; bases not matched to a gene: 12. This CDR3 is CATSVGLAGGGVLDEQFF. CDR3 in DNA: TGTGCCACCAGTGTTGGACTAGCGGGAGGGGGGGTATTAGATGAGCAGTTCTTC.

The CDR3 DNA is TGCGCCAGCAACTTACCCCCTCGTGATGAGCAGTTCTTC. Its translation: CASNLPPRDEQFF. The chain employs TRBV5-1 and TRBJ2-1, with unresolved D. The CDR3 is 13 residues long. In germline, CDR1 is SGHRS, CDR2 YFSETQ. Between the trimmed V and J ends, which lost 6 bases and 8 bases, there was a span of 15 bases.

The CDR3 sequence: CASSPPGYPYEQYF. CDR3 bases: TGTGCCAGCTCACCTCCAGGGTACCCCTACGAGCAGTACTTC. The rearrangement joins TRBV18 to TRBJ2-7; a possible D gene is TRBD1 (5 bases). The V end was cut by 3 bases, the J end by 2 bases, with 11 bases between. The CDR3 covers 14 residues. Germline V gene sequence: CDR1 KGHSH, CDR2 LQKENI.

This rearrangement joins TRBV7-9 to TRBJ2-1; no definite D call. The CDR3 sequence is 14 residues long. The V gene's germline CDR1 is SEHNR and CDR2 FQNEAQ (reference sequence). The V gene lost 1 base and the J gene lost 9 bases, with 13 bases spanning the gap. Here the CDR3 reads CASSLETYLGEQFF. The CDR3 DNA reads TGTGCCAGCAGCTTAGAAACGTATCTGGGTGAGCAGTTCTTC.

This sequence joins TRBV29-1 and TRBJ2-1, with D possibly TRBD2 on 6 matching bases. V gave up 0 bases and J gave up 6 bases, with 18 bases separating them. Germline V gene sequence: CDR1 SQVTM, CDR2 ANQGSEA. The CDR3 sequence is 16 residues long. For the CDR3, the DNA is TGCAGCGTTGAAGATCTGACGGCCGGGGGTGCCAATGAGCAGTTCTTC. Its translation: CSVEDLTAGGANEQFF.

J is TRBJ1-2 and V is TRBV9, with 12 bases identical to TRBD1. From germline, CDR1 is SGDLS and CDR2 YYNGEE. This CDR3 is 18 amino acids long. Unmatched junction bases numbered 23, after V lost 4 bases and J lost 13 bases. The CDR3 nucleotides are TGTGCCAGCAGCCCCACGGGGACAGGGGGCTTCCAAGCATCTCTTTCCACCTTC. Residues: CASSPTGTGGFQASLSTF. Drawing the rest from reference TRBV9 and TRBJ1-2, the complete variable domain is DSGVTQTPKHLITATGQRVTLRCSPRSGDLSVYWYQQSLDQGLQFLIQYYNGEERAKGNILERFSAQQFPDLHSELNLSSLELGDSALYFCASSPTGTGGFQASLSTFGSGTRLTVV.

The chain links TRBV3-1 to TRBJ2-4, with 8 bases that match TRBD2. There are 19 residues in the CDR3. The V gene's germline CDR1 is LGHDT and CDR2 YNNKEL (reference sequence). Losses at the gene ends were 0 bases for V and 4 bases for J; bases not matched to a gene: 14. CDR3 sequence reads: CASSQDHQIGGGGKNIQYF. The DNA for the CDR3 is TGTGCCAGCAGCCAAGATCACCAAATCGGGGGCGGGGGGAAAAACATTCAGTACTTC.